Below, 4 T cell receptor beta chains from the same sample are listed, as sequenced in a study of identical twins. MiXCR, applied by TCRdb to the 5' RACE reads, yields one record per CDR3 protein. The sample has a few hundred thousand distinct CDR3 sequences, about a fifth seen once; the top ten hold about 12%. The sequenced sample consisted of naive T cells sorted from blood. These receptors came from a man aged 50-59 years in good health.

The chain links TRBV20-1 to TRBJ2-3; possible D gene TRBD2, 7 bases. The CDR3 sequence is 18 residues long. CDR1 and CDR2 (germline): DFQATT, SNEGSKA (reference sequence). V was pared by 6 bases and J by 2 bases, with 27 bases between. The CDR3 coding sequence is TGCAGTGCGGGGCCTCCTCTGGGGGGGCTAGCATACACAGATACGCAGTATTTT. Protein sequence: CSAGPPLGGLAYTDTQYF.

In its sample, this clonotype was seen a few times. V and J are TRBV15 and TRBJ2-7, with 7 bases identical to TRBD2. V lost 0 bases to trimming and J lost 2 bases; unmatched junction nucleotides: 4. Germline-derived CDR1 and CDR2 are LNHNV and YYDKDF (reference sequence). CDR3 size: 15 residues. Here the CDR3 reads CATSRDLGGTYEQYF. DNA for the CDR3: TGTGCCACCAGCAGAGATTTGGGGGGGACCTACGAGCAGTACTTC. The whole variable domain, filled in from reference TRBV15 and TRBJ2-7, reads DAMVIQNPRYQVTQFGKPVTLSCSQTLNHNVMYWYQQKSSQAPKLLFHYYDKDFNNEADTPDNFQSRRPNTSFCFLDIRSPGLGDTAMYLCATSRDLGGTYEQYFGPGTRLTVT.

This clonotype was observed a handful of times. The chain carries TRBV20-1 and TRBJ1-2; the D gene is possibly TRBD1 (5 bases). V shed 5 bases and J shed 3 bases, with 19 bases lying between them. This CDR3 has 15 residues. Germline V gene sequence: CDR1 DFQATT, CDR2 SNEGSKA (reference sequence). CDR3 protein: CSAGPAGRLDYGYTF. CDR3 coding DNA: TGCAGTGCTGGACCGGCAGGGCGCCTTGACTATGGCTACACCTTC.

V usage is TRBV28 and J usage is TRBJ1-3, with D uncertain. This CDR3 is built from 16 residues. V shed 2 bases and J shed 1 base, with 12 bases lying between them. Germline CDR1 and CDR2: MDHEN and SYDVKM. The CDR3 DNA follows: TGTGCCAGCAGTTTAAGCCGTGCGTGGTCTGGAAACACCATATATTTT. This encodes CASSLSRAWSGNTIYF. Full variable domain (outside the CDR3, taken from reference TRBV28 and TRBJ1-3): DVKVTQSSRYLVKRTGEKVFLECVQDMDHENMFWYRQDPGLGLRLIYFSYDVKMKEKGDIPEGYSVSREKKERFSLILESASTNQTSMYLCASSLSRAWSGNTIYFGEGSWLTVV.